The clone carrying this T cell receptor (beta chain) was detected a few times. In the source study's methods: For nucleated cells, counts were estimated from reference gene primer amplification. The method was immunoSEQ multiplex PCR; TCRdb's version includes in-frame clones alone and lacks a portion of them. The V and J calls and the clone size are those of that table, but D and trimming were determined from the DNA. The sample carries about 130,000 clones, about 83% recorded once. This sample was taken from a study of blood T cell repertoires in COVID-19. Study summary: PBMCs, B-cell-depleted T cells, or T cells provided the cDNA or gDNA that made up the material.

The V and J ends lost 1 base and 2 bases respectively, with 10 bases between them. CDR1 is SGHAT, CDR2 FQNNGV, per germline. The CDR3 is made up of 15 amino acids. This sequence joins TRBV11-2 and TRBJ2-3; no definite D call. The sequencing input was peripheral blood. This TCR was sampled from a man in his forties with active or convalescent COVID-19. The CDR3 protein is CASSLAVTYTDTQYF. CDR3 DNA: TGTGCCAGCAGCTTAGCTGTCACCTACACAGATACGCAGTATTTT.